This T cell receptor beta chain was retrieved from a study of blood T cell repertoires in COVID-19. Whole-study context: The samples span acute and convalescent COVID-19 from the United States, Italy and Spain.

Enrolment of Seattle patients took place during active infection, and they were followed longitudinally. Only in-frame clones appear in the TCRdb table, and some are missing; sequencing was by immunoSEQ multiplex PCR. The table includes 440,000 or so clones, roughly 90% detected once. The V gene's germline CDR1 is ENHRY and CDR2 SYGVKD. Trimming cost V 5 bases and J 0 bases; bases outside gene matches: 3. The CDR3 is made up of 15 amino acids. Sequencing was done on a sample of peripheral blood. The TCR sequence derives from a middle-aged woman with COVID-19, enrolled during active disease. The chain couples TRBV10-3 to TRBJ2-2; the match to TRBD2 covers 7 bases. The DNA of the CDR3 is TGTGCCATCAGTTCTAGCGGAACGAACACCGGGGAGCTGTTTTTT. Residues: CAISSSGTNTGELFF.